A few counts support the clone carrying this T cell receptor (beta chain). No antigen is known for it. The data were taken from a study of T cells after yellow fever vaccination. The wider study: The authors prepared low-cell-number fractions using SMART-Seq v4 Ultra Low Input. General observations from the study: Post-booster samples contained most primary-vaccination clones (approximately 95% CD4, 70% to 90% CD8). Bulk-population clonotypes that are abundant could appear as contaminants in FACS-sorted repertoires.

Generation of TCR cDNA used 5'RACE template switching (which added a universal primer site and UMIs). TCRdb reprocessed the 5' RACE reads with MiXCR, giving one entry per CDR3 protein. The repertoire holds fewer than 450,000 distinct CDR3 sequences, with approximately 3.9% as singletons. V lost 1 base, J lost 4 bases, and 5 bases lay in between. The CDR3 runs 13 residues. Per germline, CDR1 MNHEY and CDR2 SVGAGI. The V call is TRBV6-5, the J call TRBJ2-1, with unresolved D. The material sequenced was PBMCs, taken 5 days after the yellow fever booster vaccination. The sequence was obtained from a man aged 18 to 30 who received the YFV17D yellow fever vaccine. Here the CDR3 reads CASSYFRYNEQFF. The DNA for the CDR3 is TGTGCCAGCAGTTACTTCCGTTACAATGAGCAGTTCTTC.